The rows below give T cell receptor beta chains drawn from one sample of a study of blood T cell repertoires in COVID-19. The data were produced by immunoSEQ multiplex PCR, yet TCRdb's version contains in-frame clones alone and is incomplete. The sample carries more than 250,000 clones, roughly 88% recorded once. Sequencing was done on a sample of PBMCs or T cells enriched from blood (not recorded which). These receptors were collected from a man in his thirties or forties who had recovered from COVID-19. Both conserved end residues are part of each CDR3. D genes are given only for firm matches.

CDR3 length: 12
D gene: NA
V gene: TRBV12-3/TRBV12-4
J gene: TRBJ1-4
CDR3 protein: CACGGGPEKLFF
CDR3 DNA: TGTGCCTGCGGGGGGGGACCTGAAAAACTGTTTTTT

CDR3 length: 14
D gene: TRBD1
V gene: TRBV5-4
J gene: TRBJ2-7
CDR3 protein: CASGTGTGGGEQYF
CDR3 DNA: TGTGCCAGCGGCACCGGGACAGGGGGAGGCGAGCAGTACTTC

CDR3 length: 14
D gene: TRBD1
V gene: TRBV19
J gene: TRBJ2-7
CDR3 protein: CASSIRTGLDEQYF
CDR3 DNA: TGTGCCAGTAGTATCCGGACAGGGTTGGACGAGCAGTACTTC

CDR3 length: 14
D gene: TRBD1
V gene: TRBV6-6
J gene: TRBJ1-2
CDR3 protein: CASSGDRVFLGYTF
CDR3 DNA: TGTGCCAGCAGCGGCGACAGGGTCTTCCTCGGGTACACCTTC

CDR3 length: 17
D gene: TRBD2
V gene: TRBV18
J gene: TRBJ2-3
CDR3 protein: CASSPGLAGPNTDTQYF
CDR3 DNA: TGTGCCAGCTCACCTGGACTAGCGGGACCCAACACAGATACGCAGTATTTT

CDR3 length: 15
D gene: TRBD1
V gene: TRBV30
J gene: TRBJ2-5
CDR3 protein: CAWSPGQGEKETQYF
CDR3 DNA: TGTGCCTGGAGTCCCGGACAGGGAGAGAAAGAGACCCAGTACTTC

CDR3 length: 10
D gene: NA
V gene: TRBV20-1
J gene: TRBJ1-2
CDR3 protein: CSAIAGGYTF
CDR3 DNA: TGCAGTGCTATTGCAGGGGGCTACACCTTC

CDR3 length: 17
D gene: NA
V gene: TRBV6-2/TRBV6-3
J gene: TRBJ1-6
CDR3 protein: CASSFISIQGNNSPLHF
CDR3 DNA: TGTGCCAGCAGCTTTATCTCGATCCAGGGAAATAATTCACCCCTCCACTTT

CDR3 length: 14
D gene: NA
V gene: TRBV30
J gene: TRBJ2-7
CDR3 protein: CAWRGGASFYEQYF
CDR3 DNA: TGTGCCTGGAGAGGGGGAGCCAGCTTCTACGAGCAGTACTTC

CDR3 length: 17
D gene: NA
V gene: TRBV5-3
J gene: TRBJ1-3
CDR3 protein: CARSPYPTGPPGNTIYF
CDR3 DNA: TGTGCCAGAAGCCCATACCCGACAGGTCCCCCCGGAAACACCATATATTTT

CDR3 length: 12
D gene: NA
V gene: TRBV5-4
J gene: TRBJ2-7
CDR3 protein: CASSFRGYEQYF
CDR3 DNA: TGTGCCAGCAGTTTCCGAGGGTACGAGCAGTACTTC

CDR3 length: 19
D gene: TRBD1
V gene: TRBV15
J gene: TRBJ2-2
CDR3 protein: CATSRPGQGHSRNTGELFF
CDR3 DNA: TGTGCCACCAGCAGACCGGGACAGGGTCATTCCAGGAACACCGGGGAGCTGTTTTTT

CDR3 length: 13
D gene: TRBD1
V gene: TRBV7-3
J gene: TRBJ1-2
CDR3 protein: CASSVGQLYGYTF
CDR3 DNA: TGTGCCAGCAGCGTGGGACAGCTCTATGGCTACACCTTC

CDR3 length: 15
D gene: TRBD1
V gene: TRBV20-1
J gene: TRBJ1-2
CDR3 protein: CSASNVGTGSYGYTF
CDR3 DNA: TGCAGTGCTAGTAATGTAGGGACAGGGAGCTATGGCTACACCTTC

CDR3 length: 16
D gene: TRBD2
V gene: TRBV3-1/TRBV3-2
J gene: TRBJ2-1
CDR3 protein: CASSQALGGVYNEQFF
CDR3 DNA: TGTGCCAGCAGCCAAGCCCTCGGGGGGGTGTACAATGAGCAGTTCTTC

CDR3 length: 15
D gene: NA
V gene: TRBV5-4
J gene: TRBJ2-7
CDR3 protein: CASSLIDRPAYEQYF
CDR3 DNA: TGTGCCAGCAGCTTAATCGACAGGCCGGCCTACGAGCAGTACTTC

CDR3 length: 18
D gene: TRBD1
V gene: TRBV10-1
J gene: TRBJ2-1
CDR3 protein: CASSESKVVGQGINEQFF
CDR3 DNA: TGCGCCAGCAGTGAGTCGAAGGTGGTAGGACAGGGTATCAATGAGCAGTTCTTC

CDR3 length: 15
D gene: TRBD1
V gene: TRBV27
J gene: TRBJ2-1
CDR3 protein: CASSLDRSSYNEQFF
CDR3 DNA: TGTGCCAGCAGTTTGGACAGGAGCTCCTACAATGAGCAGTTCTTC

CDR3 length: 14
D gene: NA
V gene: TRBV9
J gene: TRBJ2-2
CDR3 protein: CASSVVANTGELFF
CDR3 DNA: TGTGCCAGCAGCGTAGTGGCCAACACCGGGGAGCTGTTTTTT

CDR3 length: 19
D gene: TRBD1
V gene: TRBV24-1
J gene: TRBJ1-2
CDR3 protein: CATSDWTGGAVKAPFGYTF
CDR3 DNA: TGTGCCACCAGTGATTGGACAGGGGGCGCGGTAAAGGCCCCCTTCGGCTACACCTTC

CDR3 length: 15
D gene: TRBD2
V gene: TRBV6-2/TRBV6-3
J gene: TRBJ2-1
CDR3 protein: CASSYRAGGLDEQFF
CDR3 DNA: TGTGCCAGCAGTTACCGGGCGGGGGGGCTGGATGAGCAGTTCTTC

CDR3 length: 14
D gene: TRBD2
V gene: TRBV19
J gene: TRBJ2-3
CDR3 protein: CASRPRGGTNTQYF
CDR3 DNA: TGTGCCAGTCGCCCACGGGGGGGCACCAATACGCAGTATTTT

CDR3 length: 15
D gene: NA
V gene: TRBV9
J gene: TRBJ1-1
CDR3 protein: CASSVVVEVGTEAFF
CDR3 DNA: TGTGCCAGCAGCGTAGTCGTTGAGGTCGGGACTGAAGCTTTCTTT